This TCR beta chain stems from a study of post-analysis software for immune sequencing data. Study-wide context: Relapsing-remitting, secondary progressive and progressive-relapsing multiple sclerosis were all included among the disease courses. Study-level results: Same-batch preparations were strongly co-clustered by F measure. About five TRBV segments occurring more often in patients than controls included TRBV5-6, TRBV5-1 and TRBV20-1.

Tagging with unique molecular identifiers was a feature of the TCR beta cDNA libraries. MiXCR was run by TCRdb on the PCR reads, yielding one entry per CDR3 protein. The data show under 900,000 distinct CDR3 sequences, around 50% seen once. As regards this clonotype: What it recognizes is unknown.

Germline V lookup: CDR1 MNHNS, CDR2 SASEGT. Trimming cost V 2 bases and J 8 bases, with 12 bases left between them. This CDR3 region has 13 residues. This chain joins TRBV6-1 and TRBJ1-2; perhaps TRBD1 as D (6 bases). This clonotype was obtained from a girl aged 5-17 years with multiple sclerosis. Sample: blood. The CDR3 bases are TGTGCCAGCAGTGAAAGGACAGTCTCCGGCTACACCTTC. This gives the protein CASSERTVSGYTF.